Presented here are 5 T cell receptor beta chains from one specimen sequenced in a study of OX40 agonist ivuxolimab in advanced cancers. Profiled with immunoSEQ multiplex PCR; TCRdb holds only in-frame clones, not every one. The table has roughly 25,000 clones, around 79% seen once. Sequencing used CD4+ or CD8+ T cells sorted from blood, obtained in a trial of the OX40 agonist ivuxolimab. The source of these receptors is an adult with an advanced solid tumor such as melanoma, head and neck, liver or kidney cancer.

V gene TRBV9 combines with J gene TRBJ2-1; TRBD1 matches at 8 bases. Germline V gene lookup returns CDR1 SGDLS and CDR2 YYNGEE. V dropped 4 bases and J dropped 6; count of bases not matched to a gene: 9. The CDR3 has 15 residues. The CDR3 reads CASSTAGTGINEQFF. The CDR3 coding sequence is TGTGCCAGCAGCACTGCCGGGACAGGAATCAATGAGCAGTTCTTC.

The chain carries TRBV4-2 and TRBJ2-6; unclear D gene. This CDR3 is 16 amino acids long. V was pared by 8 bases and J by 0 bases, with 14 bases between. Germline V lookup: CDR1 LGHNA, CDR2 YNFKEQ. CDR3 loop: CASSISGGSGANVLTF. The CDR3 nucleotides read TGTGCCAGCTCGATTTCTGGTGGCTCTGGGGCCAACGTCCTGACTTTC.

Only one count was recorded for this clone. This chain links TRBV25-1 with TRBJ1-2; tentatively, D is TRBD1 (6 bases). Germline V gene lookup returns CDR1 MGHDK and CDR2 SYGVNS. Trimming pared 2 bases from V and 7 bases from J, leaving 14 bases between. CDR3 length: 14 residues. CDR3 sequence: CASSERGKGGGYTF. For the CDR3, the DNA is TGTGCCAGCAGTGAAAGGGGCAAAGGGGGTGGCTACACCTTC.

This clone turned up a few times. The DNA for the CDR3 is TGTGCCTGGCAACGGGCGGGGGGGAACACTGAAGCTTTCTTT. Protein: CAWQRAGGNTEAFF. The chain combines TRBV30 with TRBJ1-1, with D possibly being TRBD1 (5 bases). CDR3 length: 14 amino acids. The V and J ends lost 5 bases and 1 base respectively, with 14 bases between them. In germline, CDR1 is GTSNPN, CDR2 SVGIG (reference sequence).

This chain joins TRBV30 and TRBJ2-5, with D maybe TRBD2 (6 bases). The CDR3 consists of 12 residues. The germline V and J ends were trimmed by 0 bases and 5 bases, with 7 bases remaining between them. Germline V gene sequence: CDR1 GTSNPN, CDR2 SVGIG (reference sequence). DNA of the CDR3: TGTGCCTGGAGTGTACGGGGGGAGACCCAGTACTTC. Translation gives CAWSVRGETQYF.